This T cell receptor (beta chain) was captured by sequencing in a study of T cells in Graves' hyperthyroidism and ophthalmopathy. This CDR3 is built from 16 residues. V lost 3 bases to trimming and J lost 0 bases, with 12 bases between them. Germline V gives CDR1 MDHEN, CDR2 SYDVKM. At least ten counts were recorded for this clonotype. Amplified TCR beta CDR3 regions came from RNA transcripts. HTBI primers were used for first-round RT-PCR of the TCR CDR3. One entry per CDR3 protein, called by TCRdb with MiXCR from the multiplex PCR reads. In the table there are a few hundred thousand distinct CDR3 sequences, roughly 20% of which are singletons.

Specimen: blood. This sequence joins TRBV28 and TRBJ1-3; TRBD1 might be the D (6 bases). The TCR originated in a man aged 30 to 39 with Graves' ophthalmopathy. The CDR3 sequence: CASSFNRARSGNTIYF. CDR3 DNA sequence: TGTGCCAGCAGTTTCAACAGGGCCCGCTCTGGAAACACCATATATTTT.